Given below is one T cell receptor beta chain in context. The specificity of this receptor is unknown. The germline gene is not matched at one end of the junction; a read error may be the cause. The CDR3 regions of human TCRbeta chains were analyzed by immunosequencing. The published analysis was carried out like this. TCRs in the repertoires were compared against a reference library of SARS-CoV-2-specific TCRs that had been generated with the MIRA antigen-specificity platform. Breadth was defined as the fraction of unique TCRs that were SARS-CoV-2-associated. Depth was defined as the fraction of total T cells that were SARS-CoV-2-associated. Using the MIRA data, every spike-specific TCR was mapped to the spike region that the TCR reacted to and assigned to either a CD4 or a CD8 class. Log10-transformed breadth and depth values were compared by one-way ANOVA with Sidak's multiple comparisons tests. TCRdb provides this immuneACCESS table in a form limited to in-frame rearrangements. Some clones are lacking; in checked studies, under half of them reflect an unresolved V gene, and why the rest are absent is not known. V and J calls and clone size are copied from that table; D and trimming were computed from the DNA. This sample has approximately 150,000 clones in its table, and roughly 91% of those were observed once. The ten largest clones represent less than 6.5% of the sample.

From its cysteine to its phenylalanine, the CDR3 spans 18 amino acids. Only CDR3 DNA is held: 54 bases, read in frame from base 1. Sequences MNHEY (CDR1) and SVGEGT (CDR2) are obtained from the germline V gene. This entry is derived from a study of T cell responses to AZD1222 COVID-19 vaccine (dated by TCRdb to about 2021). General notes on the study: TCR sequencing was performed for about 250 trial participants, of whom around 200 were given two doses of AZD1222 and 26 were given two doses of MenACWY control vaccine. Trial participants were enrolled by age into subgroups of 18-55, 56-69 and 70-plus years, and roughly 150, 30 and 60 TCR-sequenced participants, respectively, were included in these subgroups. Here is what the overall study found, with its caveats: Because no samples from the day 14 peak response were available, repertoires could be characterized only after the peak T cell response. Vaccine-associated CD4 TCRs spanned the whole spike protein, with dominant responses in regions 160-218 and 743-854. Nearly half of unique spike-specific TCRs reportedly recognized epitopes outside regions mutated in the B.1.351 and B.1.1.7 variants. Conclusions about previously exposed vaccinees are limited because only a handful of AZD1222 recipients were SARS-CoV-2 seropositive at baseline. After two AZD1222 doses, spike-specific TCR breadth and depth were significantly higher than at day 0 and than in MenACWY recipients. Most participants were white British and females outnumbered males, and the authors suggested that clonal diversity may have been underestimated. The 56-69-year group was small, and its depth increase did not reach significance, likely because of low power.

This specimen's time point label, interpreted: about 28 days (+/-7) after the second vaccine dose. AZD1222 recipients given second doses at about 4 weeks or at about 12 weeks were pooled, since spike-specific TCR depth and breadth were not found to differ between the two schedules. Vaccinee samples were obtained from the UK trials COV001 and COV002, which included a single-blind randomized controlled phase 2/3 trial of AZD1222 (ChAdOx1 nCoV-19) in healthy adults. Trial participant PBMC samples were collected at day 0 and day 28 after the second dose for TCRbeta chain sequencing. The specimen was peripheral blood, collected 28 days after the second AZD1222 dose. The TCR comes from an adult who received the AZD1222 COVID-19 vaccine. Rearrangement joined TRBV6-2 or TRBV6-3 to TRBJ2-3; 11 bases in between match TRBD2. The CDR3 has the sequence CASSYYPTSGNLRDTQYF. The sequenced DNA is TGTGCCAGCAGCTACTATCCGACTAGCGGGAACCTTCGGGATACGCAGTATTTT.